A selection of T cell receptor beta chains follows, all from one sample in a study of regulatory T cells in long-lasting Graves disease. One entry per CDR3 protein results from TCRdb running MiXCR on the multiplex PCR reads. The sample gives about 660,000 distinct CDR3 sequences, around 30% of which show up once; under 55% is in the top ten. This material consisted of peripheral blood mononuclear cells (PBMCs), taken when the disease was refractory, from a patient treated with antithyroid drugs. All receptors come from a female donor with Graves disease. Each CDR3 is given with its conserved first and last residue. The order of the fields is clone size, D gene, V gene, CDR3 length, J gene, CDR3 protein, CDR3 DNA. D genes are given only for firm matches. For some rows the clone size is stated as once, few or many, or as a class when expanded; others skip it.

>few|TRBD1|TRBV6-1|17|TRBJ1-6
CASRTAGGGEGNSPLHF
TGTGCCAGCAGAACCGCAGGGGGCGGCGAGGGGAATTCACCCCTCCACTTT
>few|-|TRBV6-1|14|TRBJ2-5
CASSEALLWETQYF
TGTGCCAGCAGTGAAGCGCTTCTCTGGGAGACCCAGTACTTC
>many|TRBD1|TRBV5-6|14|TRBJ1-2
CASSLGQANYGYTF
TGTGCCAGCAGTTTGGGACAGGCGAACTATGGCTACACCTTC
>few|TRBD1|TRBV11-3|15|TRBJ2-2
CASSLLQGAAGELFF
TGTGCCAGCAGCCTACTACAGGGGGCGGCCGGGGAGCTGTTTTTT
>many|-|TRBV28|14|TRBJ1-1
CASRLQGLSTEAFF
TGTGCCAGCAGACTACAGGGTTTGAGCACTGAAGCTTTCTTT
>few|-|TRBV19|13|TRBJ1-5
CASSISSNQPQHF
TGTGCCAGTAGTATAAGTAGCAATCAGCCCCAGCATTTT
>-|TRBD1|TRBV5-1|16|TRBJ2-2
CASSQPMGTGIGELFF
TGTGCCAGCAGCCAGCCGATGGGGACAGGGATCGGGGAGCTGTTTTTT
>-|-|TRBV10-3|16|TRBJ1-1
CAISGSGGRLGTEAFF
TGTGCCATCAGTGGGAGTGGGGGGCGCTTGGGCACTGAAGCTTTCTTT
>few|-|TRBV4-1|14|TRBJ2-7
CASSQETRIYEQYF
TGCGCCAGCAGCCAAGAGACCCGGATCTACGAGCAGTACTTC
>few|TRBD1|TRBV6-1|13|TRBJ2-1
CASSRQGWNEQFF
TGTGCCAGCAGTCGACAGGGGTGGAATGAGCAGTTCTTC
>few|-|TRBV27|14|TRBJ1-4
CASSSAGRREKLFF
TGTGCCAGCAGTTCTGCAGGGAGGCGTGAAAAACTGTTTTTT
>-|-|TRBV11-2|12|TRBJ1-2
CASSLDGAVWVF
TGTGCCAGCAGCTTAGATGGAGCAGTTTGGGTATTC
>-|-|TRBV12-3/TRBV12-4|15|TRBJ1-2
CASSQSPTGNYGYTF
TGTGCCAGCAGCCAAAGCCCCACAGGGAACTATGGCTACACCTTC
>few|-|TRBV25-1|15|TRBJ1-2
CASIGPGHSNYGYTF
TGTGCCAGCATTGGGCCGGGCCATTCTAACTATGGCTACACCTTC
>-|-|TRBV20-1|13|TRBJ1-1
CSASGGGNTEAFF
TGCAGTGCTAGCGGGGGAGGGAACACTGAAGCTTTCTTT
>few|TRBD1|TRBV27|15|TRBJ1-1
CASSWDSLMNTEAFF
TGTGCCAGCAGTTGGGACAGTCTGATGAACACTGAAGCTTTCTTT
>few|-|TRBV6-1|14|TRBJ2-7
CASSRTGPVGEQYF
TGTGCCAGCAGCCGCACGGGACCTGTTGGCGAGCAGTACTTC
>many|-|TRBV12-5|14|TRBJ1-6
CAGVGRPWGSPLHF
TGTGCTGGGGTAGGACGCCCTTGGGGTTCACCCCTCCACTTT
>once|TRBD1|TRBV10-3|14|TRBJ1-2
CAISERTGVDGYTF
TGTGCCATCAGTGAGAGGACAGGGGTCGATGGCTACACCTTC